This TCR beta chain was identified in a study of shared T cell receptors in the human thymus. Sequenced by immunoSEQ multiplex PCR; TCRdb stores in-frame clones only, minus some. This table has about 710,000 clones, about 89% appearing once. J lost 7 bases, V lost 6 bases, and 7 bases had no gene match. Germline assignment: CDR1 MDHEN and CDR2 SYDVKM. The CDR3 loop spans 13 amino acids. Another study also made use of these data, one on human thymus T cells. That work states: The donor group consisted of healthy Finnish infants who were having corrective surgery for congenital heart defects. It was from resections taken during corrective heart surgery that the thymus tissue came. Thymic and blood repertoires seemed to favor certain V and J genes.

Sequenced sample: thymocytes. This TCR was sampled from a boy in the first two years of life with a congenital heart defect. The V and J genes are TRBV28 and TRBJ1-1, with 8 positions matching TRBD1. The chain's CDR3 is CASSPDRDHEAFF. CDR3 DNA sequence: TGTGCCAGCAGCCCGGACAGGGACCATGAAGCTTTCTTT.